This entry lists 30 T cell receptor beta chains sequenced from one sample in a study of blood T cell repertoires in COVID-19. TCRdb keeps only in-frame clones here, not all; method: immunoSEQ multiplex PCR. This table holds 150,000 to 180,000 clones, approximately 90% found once. Input material: peripheral blood. These receptors were collected from a woman between 70 and 85 years old with acute or convalescent COVID-19.

J is TRBJ2-2 and V is TRBV5-1, with 12 bases aligning to TRBD1. Trimming at V came to 4 bases and at J to 7 bases, leaving 8 bases not matched to a gene. Germline CDR1 SGHRS, CDR2 YFSETQ. The CDR3 has 16 residues. CDR3 loop: CASSIPGQGAIGELFF. CDR3 coding DNA: TGCGCCAGCAGCATACCGGGACAGGGGGCAATCGGGGAGCTGTTTTTT.

This clone came up once. V and J are TRBV3-1 (or the pseudogene TRBV3-2) and TRBJ2-2, with 9 bases that match TRBD2. The length of the CDR3 is 17 residues. CDR1 and CDR2 from the germline V gene are LGHDT and YNNKEL (reference sequence). The V gene end was trimmed by 4 bases and the J gene end by 3 bases; junction bases not matched to a gene: 9. The DNA for the CDR3 is TGTGCCAGCAGCCCTTCCGGGACTAGCAGATACACCGGGGAGCTGTTTTTT. The encoded protein is CASSPSGTSRYTGELFF.

The chain combines TRBV18 with TRBJ2-5; no definite D call. Germline V CDR1 and CDR2: KGHSH, LQKENI. The CDR3 extends over 12 amino acids. V was pared by 5 bases and J by 0 bases, with 4 bases between. CDR3 amino acids: CASSSYQETQYF. The DNA of the CDR3 is TGTGCCAGCTCATCGTACCAAGAGACCCAGTACTTC.

The rearrangement joins TRBV24-1 to TRBJ2-1, with D perhaps matching TRBD2 (6 bases). The V gene's germline CDR1 is KGHDR and CDR2 SFDVKD. The germline V and J ends were trimmed by 7 bases and 7 bases, with 19 bases remaining between them. This CDR3 is built from 15 residues. CDR3 bases: TGTGCCACCAGCATCATGGGACTTGACACGAATGAGCAGTTCTTC. Protein: CATSIMGLDTNEQFF.

The chain combines TRBV5-1 with TRBJ2-3; the match to TRBD2 covers 7 bases. There are 16 residues in the CDR3. V gave up 1 base and J gave up 3 bases; unmatched junction bases: 8. Germline-derived CDR1 and CDR2 are SGHRS and YFSETQ. The CDR3 is CASSLTPGTTTDTQYF. CDR3 DNA sequence: TGCGCCAGCAGCTTGACCCCTGGGACTACAACAGATACGCAGTATTTT.

The sample holds a few counts of this clone. The DNA of the CDR3 is TGTGCCAGCAGTAAACTTCCGGGAAGCTATGGCTACACCTTC. Translating it yields CASSKLPGSYGYTF. The chain is built from TRBV28 and TRBJ1-2; D uncertain. Germline assignment: CDR1 MDHEN and CDR2 SYDVKM. Trimming took 5 bases from V and 4 from J, leaving 14 bases between them. The CDR3 has 14 residues.

The genes are TRBV7-2 and TRBJ2-5, with 7 bases matching TRBD2. CDR1 SGHTA and CDR2 FQGNSA come from the germline V gene. The ends lost 5 bases at V and 4 bases at J; junction bases unmatched: 7. The CDR3 runs 14 residues. CDR3 coding DNA: TGTGCCAGCAGCCGGGGGGTCGGTGTAGAGACCCAGTACTTC. Its protein product is CASSRGVGVETQYF.

The rearrangement uses TRBV7-3 and TRBJ2-3; 9 bases align to TRBD2. Germline V lookup: CDR1 SGHTA, CDR2 FQGTGA. The V gene end was trimmed by 5 bases and the J gene end by 5 bases; junction bases not matched to a gene: 11. The CDR3 is 16 residues long. CDR3 loop: CASSRTSDTFLDTQYF. For the CDR3, the DNA is TGTGCCAGCAGCAGGACTAGCGACACCTTTCTAGATACGCAGTATTTT.

The rearrangement joins TRBV11-2 to TRBJ2-3; D remains unclear. Germline lookup yields CDR1 SGHAT and CDR2 FQNNGV. The CDR3 has 12 amino acids. Trimming took off 6 bases at V and 3 bases at J, with 7 bases between the two ends. CDR3 amino acids: CASSLITDTQYF. As DNA, the CDR3 is TGTGCCAGCAGTCTTATAACAGATACGCAGTATTTT.

The chain joins TRBV7-9 to TRBJ2-5, with a possible D match to TRBD2 (5 bases). The germline CDR1 and CDR2 sequences are SEHNR and FQNEAQ (reference sequence). This CDR3 is built from 14 residues. The V end was cut by 4 bases, the J end by 5 bases, with 14 bases between. CDR3 in amino acids: CASSSWTSWETQYF. The CDR3 bases are TGTGCCAGCAGCTCGTGGACTTCTTGGGAGACCCAGTACTTC.

For the CDR3, the DNA is TGCGCCAGCAGCTTGGCCGTTGCGGGGGATCGGGAGACCCAGTACTTC. Translation gives CASSLAVAGDRETQYF. The chain is built from TRBV5-1 and TRBJ2-5; 7 nucleotides agree with TRBD2. This CDR3 spans 16 amino acids. Germline CDR1 and CDR2: SGHRS and YFSETQ. V lost 0 bases to trimming and J lost 5 bases; unmatched junction nucleotides: 10.

The rearrangement uses TRBV19 and TRBJ1-1; 7 bases fit TRBD1. V lost 3 bases, J lost 4 bases, and 5 bases stayed unmatched. Germline CDR1 reads LNHDA; CDR2 reads SQIVND (reference sequence). The CDR3 contains 14 residues. CDR3 sequence (DNA): TGTGCCAGTAGTATGGGGTCAGGGGGCACTGAAGCTTTCTTT. It translates to CASSMGSGGTEAFF. Full variable domain (outside the CDR3, taken from reference TRBV19 and TRBJ1-1): DGGITQSPKYLFRKEGQNVTLSCEQNLNHDAMYWYRQDPGQGLRLIYYSQIVNDFQKGDIAEGYSVSREKKESFPLTVTSAQKNPTAFYLCASSMGSGGTEAFFGQGTRLTVV.

The V and J genes are TRBV5-1 and TRBJ1-2; no definite D call. Germline V CDR1 and CDR2: SGHRS, YFSETQ. This CDR3 contains 15 residues. Deletions cut 0 bases from V and 6 bases from J, with 15 bases between. The CDR3 DNA reads TGCGCCAGCAGCTTGGTCCCTGGACTATTCGATGGCTACACCTTC. Translated, it gives CASSLVPGLFDGYTF. Based on the CDR3 plus reference TRBV5-1 and TRBJ1-2, the full variable domain is KAGVTQTPRYLIKTRGQQVTLSCSPISGHRSVSWYQQTPGQGLQFLFEYFSETQRNKGNFPGRFSGRQFSNSRSEMNVSTLELGDSALYLCASSLVPGLFDGYTFGSGTRLTVV.

V gene TRBV7-2 combines with J gene TRBJ1-2; possibly TRBD1 for D (6 bases). The CDR3 spans 15 residues. The germline CDR1 and CDR2 sequences are SGHTA and FQGNSA. The V end was cut by 6 bases, the J end by 2 bases, with 16 bases between. In DNA form, the CDR3 reads TGTGCCAGCAGAACCACAGGGAGCGCAAACTATGGCTACACCTTC. This translates into CASRTTGSANYGYTF.

V is TRBV29-1 and J is TRBJ1-2; D perhaps matches TRBD1 (5 bases). The CDR3 runs to 14 residues. V shed 3 bases and J shed 8 bases, with 19 bases lying between them. The germline gives CDR1 SQVTM, CDR2 ANQGSEA. This chain's CDR3 is CSVEGRDRLWGYTF. As DNA, the CDR3 is TGCAGCGTTGAGGGGAGGGACCGACTATGGGGCTACACCTTC.

A note on this clone: One junction end disagrees with the germline gene, perhaps due to a read error. Other DNA sequences in this sample translate to the same CDR3. The chain has TRBV19 and TRBJ2-7, with 7 bases aligning to TRBD1. Germline CDR1 and CDR2: LNHDA and SQIVND (reference sequence). CDR3 length: 15 amino acids. The CDR3 region is CASSSLGTAKAEQYF. The CDR3 DNA reads TGTGCTAGTAGTAGCCTCGGGACAGCTAAGGCCGAGCAGTACTTC.

The V gene is TRBV4-1, the J gene TRBJ1-4, with 7 bases matching TRBD1. The CDR3 covers 15 residues. After removal of 1 base from V and 8 bases from J, the junction contained 7 bases not matched to a gene. In germline, CDR1 is MGHRA, CDR2 YSYEKL. This CDR3 is CASSQVGQGGEKLFF. The CDR3 DNA reads TGCGCCAGCAGCCAAGTGGGCCAGGGGGGCGAAAAACTGTTTTTT.

The rearrangement joins TRBV25-1 to TRBJ1-2; D remains unclear. The CDR3 extends over 11 amino acids. CDR1 is MGHDK and CDR2 is SYGVNS in the germline V gene. Trimming removed 3 bases from V and 4 bases from J, with 3 bases in between. CDR3 loop: CASSDGYGYTF. CDR3 in DNA: TGTGCCAGCAGTGACGGCTATGGCTACACCTTC.

The chain employs TRBV15 and TRBJ1-1, with D hard to call. Trimming took 3 bases from V and 0 from J, leaving 5 bases between them. This CDR3 has 13 residues. From germline, CDR1 is LNHNV and CDR2 YYDKDF (reference sequence). CDR3 protein: CATSSFLNTEAFF. CDR3 coding DNA: TGTGCCACCAGCAGCTTTCTGAACACTGAAGCTTTCTTT.

The CDR3 DNA follows: TGTGCCAGCTCACCGCTGGGACAGGGTGGAAAGGGTGGCTACACCTTC. This encodes CASSPLGQGGKGGYTF. This chain links TRBV18 with TRBJ1-2, with 9 bases aligning to TRBD1. The CDR3 is 16 amino acids. Trimming at V came to 3 bases and at J to 7 bases, leaving 12 bases not matched to a gene. The V gene's germline CDR1 is KGHSH and CDR2 LQKENI.

V gene TRBV9 combines with J gene TRBJ1-6, with 8 bases aligning to TRBD1. CDR1 and CDR2 from the germline V gene are SGDLS and YYNGEE. V gave up 0 bases and J gave up 11 bases; unmatched junction bases: 4. The CDR3 length is 14 residues. The CDR3 here is CASSVGGQVTPLHF. DNA for the CDR3: TGTGCCAGCAGCGTAGGGGGACAGGTCACACCCCTCCACTTT.

The V call is TRBV11-1, the J call TRBJ2-3; TRBD1 matches 7 bases. V shed 0 bases, J shed 9 bases, and the junction held 9 bases outside the gene matches. Germline lookup yields CDR1 SGHAT and CDR2 FQDESV (reference sequence). The CDR3 length is 15 residues. The CDR3 loop reads CASSLASWPQGTQYF. DNA of the CDR3: TGTGCCAGCAGCTTAGCGTCTTGGCCACAGGGGACGCAGTATTTT.

V gene TRBV5-4 combines with J gene TRBJ2-5; TRBD2 is a possible D gene (5 bases). Trimming left V 0 bases short and J 6 bases short, with 12 bases between. Germline V gives CDR1 SGHNT, CDR2 YYREEE (reference sequence). The CDR3 is made up of 14 amino acids. The CDR3: CASSLAGVRKTQYF. DNA for the CDR3: TGTGCCAGCAGCTTGGCCGGGGTTCGAAAGACCCAGTACTTC. The whole variable domain, remainder taken from reference TRBV5-4 and TRBJ2-5, is ETGVTQSPTHLIKTRGQQVTLRCSSQSGHNTVSWYQQALGQGPQFIFQYYREEENGRGNFPPRFSGLQFPNYSSELNVNALELDDSALYLCASSLAGVRKTQYFGPGTRLLVL.

V usage is TRBV19 and J usage is TRBJ1-5, with D perhaps TRBD1 (6 bases). V shed 3 bases and J shed 4 bases, with 16 bases lying between them. The CDR3 loop spans 16 amino acids. Germline V gives CDR1 LNHDA, CDR2 SQIVND (reference sequence). CDR3: CASSMVPGVKNQPQHF. The CDR3 coding sequence is TGTGCCAGTAGTATGGTCCCAGGGGTGAAGAATCAGCCCCAGCATTTT. Using reference TRBV19 and TRBJ1-5 for the parts outside the CDR3, the full variable domain is DGGITQSPKYLFRKEGQNVTLSCEQNLNHDAMYWYRQDPGQGLRLIYYSQIVNDFQKGDIAEGYSVSREKKESFPLTVTSAQKNPTAFYLCASSMVPGVKNQPQHFGDGTRLSIL.

V gene TRBV6-5 combines with J gene TRBJ1-6, with 7 bases aligning to TRBD1. The CDR3 spans 15 residues. The J segment lost 5 bases and the V segment lost 5 bases, leaving 6 bases of the junction unmatched. Germline loops: CDR1 MNHEY, CDR2 SVGAGI. The CDR3 sequence is CASSPPTGNNSPLHF. Here the CDR3 DNA reads TGTGCCAGCAGTCCCCCGACAGGGAATAATTCACCCCTCCACTTT.

The chain combines TRBV5-3 with TRBJ1-5; 8 positions match TRBD1. TRBV5-3 is an ORF for which the function is uncertain. The CDR3 has 15 amino acids. Germline trimming cut 0 bases from V and 2 bases from J; bases unmatched to any gene: 1. The CDR3 here is CARSLDRGGNQPQHF. The CDR3 DNA reads TGTGCCAGAAGCTTGGACAGGGGGGGCAATCAGCCCCAGCATTTT.

The J gene is TRBJ1-2, the V gene TRBV27, with 9 bases that match TRBD1. The V and J ends lost 4 bases and 9 bases, in that order; junction bases with no gene match: 9. This CDR3 region has 14 residues. Germline assignment: CDR1 MNHEY and CDR2 SMNVEV (reference sequence). The CDR3 bases are TGTGCCAGCAGTTCAACCGGGACAGGGACCCGCTACACCTTC. Translation: CASSSTGTGTRYTF.

The chain links TRBV6-5 to TRBJ2-3; the match to TRBD2 covers 9 bases. This CDR3 is 14 amino acids long. CDR1 and CDR2 from the germline V gene are MNHEY and SVGAGI. V shed 9 bases, J shed 6 bases, and the junction held 10 bases outside the gene matches. The chain's CDR3 is CASCSSGGPDTQYF. In nucleotides, the CDR3 is TGTGCCAGTTGCTCAAGCGGGGGGCCGGATACGCAGTATTTT.

V and J are TRBV6-5 and TRBJ2-2; weak D call: TRBD2 (5 bases). The CDR3 has 16 residues. Trimming cost V 2 bases and J 2 bases, with 12 bases left between them. Germline lookup yields CDR1 MNHEY and CDR2 SVGAGI. CDR3 protein: CASSYPRTGNTGELFF. The CDR3 DNA sequence: TGTGCCAGCAGTTACCCTCGGACGGGAAACACCGGGGAGCTGTTTTTT.

The chain has TRBV25-1 and TRBJ2-2, with D possibly being TRBD2 (6 bases). CDR3 length equals 12 residues. Germline V CDR1 and CDR2: MGHDK, SYGVNS. Trimming removed 7 bases from V and 6 bases from J, with 9 bases in between. CDR3 sequence (DNA): TGTGCCAGCAAGGAGGGATCCGGGGAGCTGTTTTTT. This codes for CASKEGSGELFF.